The rows below give T cell receptor beta chains drawn from one sample of a study of CD8 T cells in Susac syndrome. A single record per CDR3 protein comes from TCRdb applying MiXCR to the immunoSEQ multiplex PCR reads. Of about 250,000 distinct CDR3 sequences in the sample, roughly 95% were seen once. The sequenced sample consisted of CD4+ T cells from PBMCs. The receptors here all came from a human donor with multiple sclerosis. Both conserved end residues are trimmed from each CDR3. D genes are given only for firm matches.

TRBD1 | TRBJ1-2 | TRBV18 | ASSPGLDRVDYGYT
. | TRBJ1-5 | TRBV12-3/TRBV12-4 | ASSRDISNQPQH
. | TRBJ1-5 | TRBV30 | AWSVWKGGEHSNQPQH
. | TRBJ1-5 | TRBV6-4 | ASRVAGQGDQPQH
TRBD2 | TRBJ2-4 | TRBV20-1 | SAKPGLAGNIQY
. | TRBJ1-1 | TRBV27 | ASSWTANTEAF
. | TRBJ2-3 | TRBV11-2 | ASSPRGQSTDTQY
. | TRBJ1-2 | TRBV3-1 | ASSLSLGNVYGYT
TRBD2 | TRBJ2-3 | TRBV27 | ASSHSGGTVSTDTQY
. | TRBJ1-2 | TRBV20-1 | SARQDGGYT
. | TRBJ2-1 | TRBV5-1 | ASSWGAVGNEQF
TRBD2 | TRBJ2-5 | TRBV20-1 | SAGPGGGEETQY
. | TRBJ2-1 | TRBV5-4 | ASSLRGVDEQF
TRBD1 | TRBJ2-1 | TRBV5-1 | ASSVTGTGGYEQF
TRBD2 | TRBJ2-5 | TRBV3-1 | ASSQEYPSGGHRETQY
. | TRBJ2-3 | TRBV19 | ASARADLSTDTQY
. | TRBJ2-3 | TRBV24-1 | ATSESDRTSTDTQY
TRBD2 | TRBJ2-1 | TRBV5-1 | ASSPLAGEINNEQF
. | TRBJ1-1 | TRBV18 | ASSPTTGEAF
. | TRBJ2-3 | TRBV7-6 | ASSLNWLVTDTQY
. | TRBJ1-6 | TRBV24-1 | ATSDRTVSSYNSPLH
. | TRBJ1-2 | TRBV13 | ASSLQKLNYGYT
TRBD2 | TRBJ2-5 | TRBV7-3 | ASSSGLAYGETQY
TRBD1 | TRBJ1-1 | TRBV29-1 | SARQGGDTEAF
. | TRBJ2-7 | TRBV6-1 | ASSEASYEQY
. | TRBJ1-4 | TRBV30 | AGTRTVYREKLF
. | TRBJ1-2 | TRBV20-1 | SAPSSGNYGYT
. | TRBJ2-5 | TRBV19 | ASSSDRRLETQY
. | TRBJ2-5 | TRBV6-5 | ASRSAGKETQY
. | TRBJ2-5 | TRBV5-1 | ASSPDTQETQY
TRBD1 | TRBJ2-3 | TRBV5-5 | ASVKVGRGRNTQY
. | TRBJ1-1 | TRBV29-1 | SVEGGENTEAF
TRBD2 | TRBJ2-1 | TRBV11-2 | ASSPRRLAGVNEQF
TRBD2 | TRBJ2-6 | TRBV20-1 | SARALGRTSGADSGANVLT
TRBD2 | TRBJ2-5 | TRBV7-2 | ASSGRLAEETQY
. | TRBJ1-5 | TRBV12-3/TRBV12-4 | ASSLTVPNQPQH
. | TRBJ1-6 | TRBV20-1 | SARSRFSPLH
. | TRBJ2-3 | TRBV29-1 | SARWVGRARDTQY
. | TRBJ1-1 | TRBV5-1 | ASSYGPVGPTEAF
. | TRBJ1-3 | TRBV12-5 | ASGPIPASSSGNTIY
. | TRBJ2-4 | TRBV4-1 | ASSQEPSMGIGNIQY
TRBD1 | TRBJ2-5 | TRBV4-1 | ASSQVTGGQETQY
TRBD2 | TRBJ2-1 | TRBV14 | ASSRVAGGPGNEQF
TRBD2 | TRBJ2-3 | TRBV4-2 | ASSQEGTLAEVTDTQY
TRBD1 | TRBJ2-7 | TRBV20-1 | SAREDRPLSYEQY
. | TRBJ1-2 | TRBV24-1 | ATSDSPEGGYT
. | TRBJ1-6 | TRBV6-5 | ASSYLAGANNSPLH
. | TRBJ1-1 | TRBV5-4 | ASSRRGGQANTEAF
. | TRBJ2-7 | TRBV6-6 | ASRTGVNHEQY
. | TRBJ2-2 | TRBV12-3/TRBV12-4 | ASSLRGSPLTGELF
. | TRBJ2-3 | TRBV7-9 | ASSSRTAAGDTQY
. | TRBJ1-1 | TRBV9 | ASSAGHSEAF
. | TRBJ1-5 | TRBV6-5 | ASGRGESNQPQH
. | TRBJ2-7 | TRBV28 | ASGSELESYEQY